This T cell receptor beta chain was documented in a study of blood T cell repertoires in COVID-19. Across the whole study: Acute-phase and convalescent COVID-19 samples originated in the United States, Italy and Spain. The analysed material was cDNA or gDNA that came from T cells, B-cell-depleted T cells, or PBMCs.

In the authors' workflow: Estimation of nucleated cell counts relied on the amplification of reference gene primers. This table comes from immunoSEQ multiplex PCR, and its TCRdb copy is limited to in-frame clones, with some not included. V, J and clone size are taken as reported in that table, and D and trimming were inferred from the DNA itself. The table has approximately 38,000 clones, around 91% seen once. From germline, CDR1 is SGHDN and CDR2 FVKESK. The CDR3 is made up of 13 amino acids. V was cut by 4 bases and J by 3 bases, with 9 bases left in between. This receptor was obtained from a young man with active or convalescent COVID-19. Input material: peripheral blood. V usage is TRBV14 and J usage is TRBJ1-2; D unresolved. In DNA form, the CDR3 reads TGTGCCAGCAGCCCCTTAACGGACTATGGCTACACCTTC. It encodes CASSPLTDYGYTF.